A selection of T cell receptor beta chains follows, all from one sample in a study of T cells after yellow fever vaccination. One entry per CDR3 protein results from TCRdb running MiXCR on the 5' RACE reads. The sample has under 300,000 distinct CDR3 sequences, 10% to 15% seen once. This specimen was CD4+ T cells sorted from PBMCs, taken 45 days after the yellow fever booster vaccination. These TCRs come from a young man who received the YFV17D yellow fever vaccine. Each CDR3 is given with its conserved first and last residue. Each record gives: CDR3 protein, CDR3 DNA, D gene, clone size, J gene, V gene, CDR3 length. D genes are given only for firm matches. Rows may omit the clone size; those that give it use once, few, many or a size class.

CASSYSSSNQPQHF | TGTGCCAGCAGTTACTCCTCCAGCAATCAGCCCCAGCATTTT | . | . | TRBJ1-5 | TRBV6-5 | 14
CASSDFHEQFF | TGTGCCAGCAGTGATTTCCATGAGCAGTTCTTC | . | many | TRBJ2-1 | TRBV7-2 | 11
CASSQGWASGRADTQYF | TGTGCCAGCAGCCAAGGGTGGGCTAGCGGGAGAGCAGATACGCAGTATTTT | TRBD2 | few | TRBJ2-3 | TRBV4-2 | 17
CASSLSVINEQFF | TGTGCCAGCAGCTTAAGTGTGATCAATGAGCAGTTCTTC | . | many | TRBJ2-1 | TRBV5-6 | 13
CASLSGTVHYTF | TGTGCCAGCCTATCCGGGACAGTTCACTACACCTTC | TRBD1 | . | TRBJ1-2 | TRBV7-2 | 12
CASSSGAGGPSADTQYF | TGTGCCAGCAGCTCAGGAGCGGGAGGGCCATCGGCAGATACGCAGTATTTT | TRBD2 | few | TRBJ2-3 | TRBV5-5 | 17
CASRSRGGTEAFF | TGTGCCAGCAGGAGCCGTGGAGGTACTGAAGCTTTCTTT | . | . | TRBJ1-1 | TRBV12-3/TRBV12-4 | 13
CASSLIDEQFF | TGTGCCAGCAGCTTAATCGATGAGCAGTTCTTC | . | . | TRBJ2-1 | TRBV7-3 | 11
CASSAGQSYEQYF | TGTGCCAGCAGTGCGGGGCAAAGCTACGAGCAGTACTTC | . | many | TRBJ2-7 | TRBV12-3/TRBV12-4 | 13
CASRRASYTF | TGTGCCAGCAGACGTGCAAGCTACACCTTC | . | few | TRBJ1-2 | TRBV2 | 10
CASSQGSGGYEQYF | TGTGCCAGCAGCCAAGGCTCTGGGGGCTACGAGCAGTACTTC | . | few | TRBJ2-7 | TRBV3-1 | 14
CASSFQMWDEQYF | TGTGCCAGCAGCTTCCAGATGTGGGACGAGCAGTACTTC | . | . | TRBJ2-7 | TRBV7-2 | 13
CASSKETRDSTDTQYF | TGTGCCAGCAGCAAAGAGACGCGCGACAGCACAGATACGCAGTATTTT | . | . | TRBJ2-3 | TRBV21-1 | 16
CASAPRGLSYNEQFF | TGTGCCAGCGCTCCAAGAGGTCTCTCCTACAATGAGCAGTTCTTC | . | . | TRBJ2-1 | TRBV3-1 | 15
CASSQSLVQTQPQHF | TGTGCCAGCAGCCAATCTCTGGTCCAAACTCAGCCCCAGCATTTT | . | few | TRBJ1-5 | TRBV16 | 15
CASNRDPGDHEQYF | TGTGCCAGCAATAGGGACCCCGGTGATCACGAGCAGTACTTC | . | . | TRBJ2-7 | TRBV12-3/TRBV12-4 | 14
CASSLSRSVQYF | TGTGCCAGCAGCTTGAGTCGGAGCGTCCAGTACTTC | . | few | TRBJ2-5 | TRBV7-2 | 12
CASSLEAGRHDEQFF | TGTGCCAGCAGCTTAGAAGCGGGACGACACGATGAGCAGTTCTTC | TRBD2 | . | TRBJ2-1 | TRBV11-2 | 15
CASSVDRGRLGYTF | TGTGCCAGCAGCGTAGACAGGGGGCGGCTTGGCTACACCTTC | TRBD1 | . | TRBJ1-2 | TRBV5-6 | 14
CSASSTSGSWETQYF | TGCAGTGCTAGTTCAACTAGCGGGAGTTGGGAGACCCAGTACTTC | TRBD2 | few | TRBJ2-5 | TRBV20-1 | 15
CASSGLAGGGEFF | TGTGCCAGCAGCGGACTAGCGGGAGGGGGGGAGTTCTTC | TRBD2 | few | TRBJ2-1 | TRBV6-2/TRBV6-3 | 13
CAWNHAPVTDEQFF | TGTGCCTGGAACCATGCCCCAGTGACCGATGAGCAGTTCTTC | . | many | TRBJ2-1 | TRBV30 | 14
CASSLGIGREGNEQFF | TGTGCCAGCAGTTTAGGGATCGGGCGGGAGGGCAATGAGCAGTTCTTC | TRBD2 | few | TRBJ2-1 | TRBV12-3/TRBV12-4 | 16
CASSYSTQAGEGWETQYF | TGTGCCAGCAGTTACTCGACCCAAGCGGGAGAGGGGTGGGAGACCCAGTACTTC | TRBD2 | few | TRBJ2-5 | TRBV6-5 | 18
CASRVKGGHGELFF | TGTGCCAGCAGGGTCAAGGGTGGGCACGGGGAGCTGTTTTTT | . | . | TRBJ2-2 | TRBV5-4 | 14
CASRDLETQYF | TGCGCCAGCAGGGACCTGGAGACCCAGTACTTC | . | . | TRBJ2-5 | TRBV5-1 | 11
CASSLGGRTSTDTQYF | TGTGCCAGCAGCTTGGGGGGGCGTACTAGCACAGATACGCAGTATTTT | . | . | TRBJ2-3 | TRBV7-2 | 16
CASSEPVQRDTDTQYF | TGTGCCAGCAGTGAACCCGTCCAGCGGGACACAGATACGCAGTATTTT | TRBD2 | few | TRBJ2-3 | TRBV2 | 16
CSVENRGYNDQFF | TGCAGCGTTGAAAACAGGGGCTACAATGATCAGTTCTTC | TRBD1 | . | TRBJ2-1 | TRBV29-1 | 13
CASSNPTGYNEQFF | TGCGCCAGCAGCAACCCTACAGGGTACAATGAGCAGTTCTTC | . | few | TRBJ2-1 | TRBV5-1 | 14
CSAERGTGGRNEQFF | TGCAGCGCCGAGAGAGGGACAGGGGGCCGGAATGAGCAGTTCTTC | TRBD1 | few | TRBJ2-1 | TRBV29-1 | 15
CASSYERGGGRVSSYNEQFF | TGTGCCAGCAGTTACGAGCGGGGAGGTGGAAGGGTGAGCTCCTACAATGAGCAGTTCTTC | TRBD2 | few | TRBJ2-1 | TRBV6-2/TRBV6-3 | 20
CASSLGGDYNEQFF | TGCGCCAGCAGCTTGGGCGGGGACTACAATGAGCAGTTCTTC | . | many | TRBJ2-1 | TRBV5-1 | 14
CASSFDSSYGYTF | TGCGCCAGCAGCTTTGACAGTAGCTATGGCTACACCTTC | . | . | TRBJ1-2 | TRBV5-1 | 13
CSAHRDRTRGIQYF | TGCAGTGCTCATAGGGATCGGACAAGGGGCATTCAGTACTTC | . | few | TRBJ2-4 | TRBV20-1 | 14
CASRLWGAGAKDEQFF | TGTGCCAGCAGGCTTTGGGGGGCGGGAGCCAAGGATGAGCAGTTCTTC | . | . | TRBJ2-1 | TRBV6-2/TRBV6-3 | 16
CSQRVGAEAFF | TGCAGCCAAAGGGTTGGTGCTGAAGCTTTCTTT | . | few | TRBJ1-1 | TRBV29-1 | 11
CASSLKDYSGNTIYF | TGCGCCAGCAGTTTGAAGGATTACTCTGGAAACACCATATATTTT | . | . | TRBJ1-3 | TRBV5-1 | 15
CASKRNGNQNIQYF | TGTGCCAGCAAAAGAAACGGGAACCAAAACATTCAGTACTTC | . | few | TRBJ2-4 | TRBV27 | 14
CASSYSVGTFSSSYNEQFF | TGTGCCAGCAGTTACTCGGTAGGGACTTTCTCTAGCTCCTACAATGAGCAGTTCTTC | . | . | TRBJ2-1 | TRBV6-5 | 19
CASSSLSMGRYEQYF | TGTGCCAGCAGTTCCCTCTCGATGGGGCGCTACGAGCAGTACTTC | . | few | TRBJ2-7 | TRBV6-5 | 15
CASQHGGSGVGELFF | TGTGCCAGCCAGCATGGAGGTTCAGGGGTCGGGGAGCTGTTTTTT | . | few | TRBJ2-2 | TRBV5-8 | 15
CAISSGGSGYNEQFF | TGTGCCATCAGTTCGGGCGGTAGCGGGTACAATGAGCAGTTCTTC | TRBD2 | . | TRBJ2-1 | TRBV12-3/TRBV12-4 | 15
CASSLIGPNVGTQHF | TGTGCCAGCAGTTTAATCGGCCCTAATGTTGGTACCCAGCATTTT | . | . | TRBJ1-5 | TRBV12-3/TRBV12-4 | 15
CSARKGGRIQETQYF | TGCAGTGCTAGAAAGGGCGGGAGGATCCAAGAGACCCAGTACTTC | TRBD2 | . | TRBJ2-5 | TRBV20-1 | 15
CASSLGGVAKNIQYF | TGTGCCAGCAGTTTAGGAGGGGTGGCCAAAAACATTCAGTACTTC | . | few | TRBJ2-4 | TRBV12-3/TRBV12-4 | 15
CSARDGGWLTDTQYF | TGCAGTGCTAGAGATGGCGGCTGGCTCACAGATACGCAGTATTTT | . | . | TRBJ2-3 | TRBV20-1 | 15
CASSGGTAEQYF | TGTGCCAGCAGCGGGGGGACAGCCGAGCAGTACTTC | . | few | TRBJ2-7 | TRBV6-6 | 12
CATRVGTQPQHF | TGTGCCACCAGGGTAGGAACTCAGCCCCAGCATTTT | . | few | TRBJ1-5 | TRBV6-1 | 12
CATSRDEASSGNTIYF | TGTGCCACCAGCAGAGATGAAGCCAGCTCTGGAAACACCATATATTTT | . | . | TRBJ1-3 | TRBV15 | 16
CASSYTTLNEQFF | TGTGCCAGCAGCTACACGACTCTTAATGAGCAGTTCTTC | . | few | TRBJ2-1 | TRBV7-2 | 13
CASSQDRANTGELFF | TGTGCCAGCAGCCAAGACAGGGCGAACACCGGGGAGCTGTTTTTT | TRBD1 | . | TRBJ2-2 | TRBV7-2 | 15
CASSPPTSGRNEQYF | TGTGCCAGCAGTCCACCGACTAGCGGGAGAAACGAGCAGTACTTC | TRBD2 | . | TRBJ2-7 | TRBV6-1 | 15
CATSRQNGGELFF | TGTGCCACCAGCAGACAAAACGGCGGGGAGCTGTTTTTT | . | few | TRBJ2-2 | TRBV15 | 13
CASSTTGANTGELFF | TGTGCCAGCAGCACGACAGGGGCGAACACCGGGGAGCTGTTTTTT | TRBD1 | . | TRBJ2-2 | TRBV7-2 | 15
CASSRNRENYGYTF | TGTGCCAGCAGCCGGAACCGGGAGAACTATGGCTACACCTTC | . | few | TRBJ1-2 | TRBV11-2 | 14
CASSPIGPPDTEAFF | TGTGCCAGCTCACCAATCGGGCCACCAGACACTGAAGCTTTCTTT | . | . | TRBJ1-1 | TRBV18 | 15